This T cell receptor (beta chain) was recorded in a study of T-cell reconstitution after alpha-beta-depleted transplantation in children. Whole-study findings and limits: Where alpha-beta T cells came from about two months after transplant was reportedly several hundred expanded graft clones. Newly made T cells mostly supplied T-cell counts and diversity one year after transplant. The origin of high day-60 TCRbeta diversity in some patients lay in surviving recipient T cells and thymic progenitors.

Many counts were recorded for this clonotype. Its matching antigen is unknown. Unique molecular identifiers tagged the TCRbeta library. TCRdb reanalysed the PCR reads using MiXCR and keeps one entry per CDR3 protein. Of about 180,000 distinct CDR3 sequences listed, around 10% are singletons. This clonotype originated in a boy between 2 and 15 years old with acute myeloid leukemia, due to receive a stem cell transplant. Sequenced here: PBMCs, sampled before TCRalphabeta/CD19-depleted stem cell transplant.

The CDR3 bases are TGTGCCAGCAGTTACTCGACAACTAGCGGGAGAAATGAGCAGTTCTTC. Its protein product is CASSYSTTSGRNEQFF. This rearrangement joins TRBV6-5 to TRBJ2-1; the match to TRBD2 covers 11 bases. Germline lookup yields CDR1 MNHEY and CDR2 SVGAGI. This CDR3 spans 16 amino acids. The V and J ends lost 0 bases and 7 bases, in that order; junction bases with no gene match: 5.